This section outlines one TCR beta chain sequence together with its context. The antigen is undetermined. The sample originates from a study of T cell responses to AZD1222 COVID-19 vaccine. Second doses that came at about 4 or about 12 weeks were put together. Some clones are missing from TCRdb's copy, which holds only in-frame ones; the method was immunoSEQ multiplex PCR. The sample consists of roughly 110,000 clones, around nine tenths of them appearing once. The CDR3 totals 16 residues. Trimming left V 3 bases short and J 4 bases short, with 17 bases between. CDR1 and CDR2 from the germline V gene are SGHAT and FQNNGV. Study-level points and caveats: Clonal diversity may have been underestimated, and the donors were mostly white British, with more females than males. Repertoires were sampled only after the peak T cell response. Spike-wide vaccine-associated CD4 TCRs dominated at 160-218 and 743-854.

This specimen was peripheral blood, taken 28 days after the second AZD1222 dose. This TCR derives from an adult who received the AZD1222 COVID-19 vaccine. The V gene is TRBV11-2, the J gene TRBJ2-3; D is ambiguous. This CDR3 reads CASSFLLGSIPDTQYF. The CDR3 nucleotides are TGTGCCAGCAGCTTCCTTTTAGGTAGCATCCCAGATACGCAGTATTTT.